This record concerns one T cell receptor beta chain sequence. Repertoires were generated with immunoSEQ multiplex PCR, while TCRdb's copy carries only in-frame clones and drops some. This sample yields about 20,000 clones, of which about 88% are seen a single time; under 9% belongs to the top ten. The data are from a study of T cell changes during pregnancy in multiple sclerosis. CDR1 and CDR2 (germline): SGHTA, FQGNSA. Trimming stripped 4 bases from V and 1 base from J, with 18 bases between. The CDR3 length is 17 residues. The rearrangement joins TRBV7-2 to TRBJ2-3; D is ambiguous. The TCR sequence derives from a female donor in good health, enrolled as a control in a pregnancy study. Material: CD8+ T cells from peripheral blood mononuclear cells, obtained in the third trimester of pregnancy. CDR3 sequence reads: CASSSPLGTWGTDTQYF. CDR3 DNA: TGTGCCAGCAGCTCACCCCTAGGCACCTGGGGCACAGATACGCAGTATTTT.